The subject of this entry is one T cell receptor beta chain. Its antigen is unknown. The CDR3 is made up of 18 amino acids. CDR1 and CDR2 (germline): LGHNA, YSLEER. The trim removed 0 bases at V and 5 bases at J, leaving 9 bases unmatched. The sample comes from a study of T-cell memory formation after mild COVID-19. At the level of the study: Across donors, TCR clusters were largely donor specific. General study points: Among contracting clones, CD4+ were mainly CM/EM and CD8+ enriched in EMRA. Certain responding clones were present in pre-infection memory, suggesting participation of cross-reactive memory.

The authors produced TCR alpha and TCR beta cDNA libraries with sample barcodes and UMIs by 5'RACE using constant-segment primers. TCRdb itself ran the 5' RACE reads through MiXCR, one entry per CDR3 protein. Among about 340,000 distinct CDR3 sequences, approximately 12% were seen once, and the ten largest hold roughly a fifth. The sequenced sample was PBMCs or a T cell subset sorted from them (not recorded which). This chain connects TRBV4-3 to TRBJ2-2, with TRBD2 identical over 10 bases. This sequence originates from a man younger than 35 who had mild COVID-19 (a few samples of this study predate the infection). Cell type and time point are not known. Here the CDR3 reads CASSQEAPSGGATGELFF. DNA of the CDR3: TGCGCCAGCAGCCAAGAAGCGCCGAGCGGGGGGGCTACCGGGGAGCTGTTTTTT.